Reported below is one TCR beta chain. Its antigen remains unknown. This entry belongs to a study of a mutant IDH1 vaccine in newly diagnosed glioma. Study overall: Vaccination began 4-6 weeks post radiotherapy alone, or with temozolomide cycles. Overall study results and limits: The study observed vaccine-induced immune responses in 90% to 95% of patients.

This CDR3 region has 15 residues. Germline CDR1 and CDR2: SGHRS and YFSETQ. Trimming pared 0 bases from V and 3 bases from J, leaving 9 bases between. Using immunoSEQ multiplex PCR, the repertoire was profiled, and TCRdb retains in-frame clones only, with some absent. The data show about 21,000 clones, roughly 90% seen once. Stated time point: week 11, during vaccination. One vaccine dose held 300 ug of mutant IDH1 20-mer peptide and came with topical imiquimod. Sequences were derived from PBMCs, sampled from a glioma patient whose treatment included an IDH1 peptide vaccine. This receptor was taken from a woman aged 35 to 49 with glioma. This chain connects TRBV5-1 to TRBJ2-2, with unresolved D. The DNA for the CDR3 is TGCGCCAGCAGCTTGGAGGCCCCCGACACCGGGGAGCTGTTTTTT. It translates to CASSLEAPDTGELFF. Together with reference TRBV5-1 and TRBJ2-2, the CDR3 gives the full variable domain: KAGVTQTPRYLIKTRGQQVTLSCSPISGHRSVSWYQQTPGQGLQFLFEYFSETQRNKGNFPGRFSGRQFSNSRSEMNVSTLELGDSALYLCASSLEAPDTGELFFGEGSRLTVL.